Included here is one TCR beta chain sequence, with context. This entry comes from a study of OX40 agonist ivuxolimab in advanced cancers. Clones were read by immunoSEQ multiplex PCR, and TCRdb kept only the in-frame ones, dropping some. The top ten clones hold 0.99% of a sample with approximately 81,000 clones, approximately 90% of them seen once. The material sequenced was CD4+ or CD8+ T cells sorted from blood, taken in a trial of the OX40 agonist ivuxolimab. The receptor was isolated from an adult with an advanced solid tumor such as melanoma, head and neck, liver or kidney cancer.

The CDR3 here is CAISDTTTINYGYTF. The CDR3 region has the DNA TGTGCCATCAGTGACACGACTACTATTAACTATGGCTACACCTTC. The chain has TRBV10-3 and TRBJ1-2; D uncertain. Trimming took off 3 bases at V and 1 base at J, with 12 bases between the two ends. The CDR3 is 15 amino acids. Germline V gene data show CDR1 as ENHRY and CDR2 as SYGVKD.